This TCR beta chain was captured by sequencing in a study of T cell responses to AZD1222 COVID-19 vaccine. General observations from the study: Unmutated variant regions reportedly attract nearly half of all spike-specific TCRs. Dominant at 160-218 and 743-854, vaccine-associated CD4 TCRs also spanned spike. Seropositive AZD1222 recipients at baseline numbered only five or six.

Data came from immunoSEQ multiplex PCR; TCRdb stores just in-frame clones and leaves some out. The sample holds about 39,000 clones, around 90% seen once. As concerns this clone: No antigen is known for it.

There are 12 residues in the CDR3. V was clipped by 3 bases and J by 7 bases, with 9 bases between them. Germline V gene lookup returns CDR1 SGHDN and CDR2 FVKESK. This receptor was identified in an adult who received the MenACWY meningococcal vaccine as a control. Sequences were derived from peripheral blood, sampled 28 days after the second dose of the MenACWY control vaccine. This rearrangement joins TRBV14 to TRBJ2-5; no clear D. The CDR3, as DNA: TGTGCCAGCAGCCACCCCCGAGGGACCCAGTACTTC. This codes for CASSHPRGTQYF.